Given below is one T cell receptor beta chain in context. Its target is not known. Germline CDR1 LGHDT, CDR2 YNNKEL (reference sequence). Trimming shortened V by 2 bases and J by 10 bases, and 17 bases separated the two germline ends. CDR3 length: 14 amino acids. Using immunoSEQ multiplex PCR, the repertoire was profiled, and TCRdb retains in-frame clones only, with some absent. The repertoire consists of approximately 180,000 clones, with roughly nine tenths occurring once and the leading ten covering 3.6%. The sample belongs to a study of T cell responses to AZD1222 COVID-19 vaccine. Study results and caveats: CD4 TCRs covered the whole spike, strongest at regions 160-218 and 743-854. Donors were chiefly white British, with a greater number of females, and clonal diversity was perhaps underestimated. Increases in Spike-specific TCR breadth and depth were seen after two AZD1222 doses. At baseline, just a handful of AZD1222 recipients tested seropositive.

The sequencing used peripheral blood, collected 28 days after the second dose of the MenACWY control vaccine. The receptor was isolated from an adult who received the MenACWY meningococcal vaccine as a control. This chain connects TRBV3-1 (or the pseudogene TRBV3-2) to TRBJ2-5; maybe TRBD2 (5 bases). CDR3 amino acids: CASSQNGVGLGQYF. Here the CDR3 DNA reads TGTGCCAGCAGCCAAAACGGGGTAGGCTTGGGCCAGTACTTC.